The present T cell receptor beta chain was sequenced within a study of T cell responses to AZD1222 COVID-19 vaccine. Method: immunoSEQ multiplex PCR; TCRdb's copy keeps in-frame clones and lacks some. The sample includes 120,000 to 150,000 clones, 85% to 90% of them seen just once. The clonotype comes from an adult who received the AZD1222 COVID-19 vaccine. The starting material was peripheral blood, obtained 28 days after the second AZD1222 dose.

The CDR3 coding sequence is TGTGCCAGGGGAGCGGGAGAGGACAAAAACATTCAGTACTTC. Translated, it gives CARGAGEDKNIQYF. The V and J genes are TRBV2 and TRBJ2-4, with 8 bases aligning to TRBD2. Germline CDR1 SNHLY, CDR2 FYNNEI. The CDR3 is made up of 14 amino acids. The junction had 7 bases not matched to a gene; V was cut back by 9 bases and J by 3 bases. The full variable domain, its missing parts supplied by reference TRBV2 and TRBJ2-4, is EPEVTQTPSHQVTQMGQEVILRCVPISNHLYFYWYRQILGQKVEFLVSFYNNEISEKSEIFDDQFSVERPDGSNFTLKIRSTKLEDSAMYFCARGAGEDKNIQYFGAGTRLSVL.